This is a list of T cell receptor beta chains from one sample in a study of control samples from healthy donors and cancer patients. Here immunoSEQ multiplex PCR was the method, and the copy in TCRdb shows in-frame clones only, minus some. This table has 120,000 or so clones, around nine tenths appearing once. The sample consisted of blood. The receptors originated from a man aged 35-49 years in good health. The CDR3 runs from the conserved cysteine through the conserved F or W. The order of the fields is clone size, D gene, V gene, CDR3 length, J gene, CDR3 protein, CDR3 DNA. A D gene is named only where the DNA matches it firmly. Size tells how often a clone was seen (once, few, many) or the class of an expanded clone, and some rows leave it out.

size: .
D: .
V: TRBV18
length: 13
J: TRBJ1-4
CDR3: CASSQRSNEKLFF
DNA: TGTGCCAGCTCACAGCGGTCTAATGAAAAACTGTTTTTT

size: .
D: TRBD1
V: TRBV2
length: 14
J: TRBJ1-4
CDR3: CASSDKRGQEKLFF
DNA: TGTGCCAGCAGTGACAAGAGGGGGCAAGAAAAACTGTTTTTT

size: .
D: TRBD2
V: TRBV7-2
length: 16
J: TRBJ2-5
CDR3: CASSSGLAGGQETQYF
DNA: TGTGCCAGCAGCTCTGGACTAGCGGGGGGGCAGGAGACCCAGTACTTC

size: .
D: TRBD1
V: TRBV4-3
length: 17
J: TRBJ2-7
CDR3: CASSQTGTGLSSYEQYF
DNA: TGCGCCAGCAGCCAGACCGGGACAGGGTTATCCTCCTACGAGCAGTACTTC

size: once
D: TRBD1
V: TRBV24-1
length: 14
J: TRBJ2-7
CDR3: CATTSRDRPYEQYF
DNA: TGTGCCACCACCTCACGGGACAGACCCTACGAGCAGTACTTC

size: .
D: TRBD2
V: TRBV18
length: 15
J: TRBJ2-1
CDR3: CASSPPSGGKNEQFF
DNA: TGTGCCAGCTCACCACCGTCGGGGGGGAAGAATGAGCAGTTCTTC

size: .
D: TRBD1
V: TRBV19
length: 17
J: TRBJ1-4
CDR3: CASSLRQGRGTNEKLFF
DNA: TGTGCCAGTAGTCTAAGACAGGGGAGGGGAACAAATGAAAAACTGTTTTTT

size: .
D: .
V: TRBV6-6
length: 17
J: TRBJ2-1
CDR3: CASSRGQERSIYNEQFF
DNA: TGTGCCAGCAGTCGGGGGCAGGAACGGTCAATCTACAATGAGCAGTTCTTC

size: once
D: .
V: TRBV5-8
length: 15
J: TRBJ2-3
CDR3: CASSGLGGLSDTQYF
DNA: TGTGCCAGCAGCGGATTGGGGGGTCTCTCAGATACGCAGTATTTT

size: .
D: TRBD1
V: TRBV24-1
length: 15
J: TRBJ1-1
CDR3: CATSGRQGAHTEAFF
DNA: TGTGCCACCAGTGGTCGACAGGGGGCACACACTGAAGCTTTCTTT

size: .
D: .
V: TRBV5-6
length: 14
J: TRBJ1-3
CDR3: CASRGGGRGNTIYF
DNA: TGTGCCAGCCGAGGGGGGGGGCGAGGAAACACCATATATTTT

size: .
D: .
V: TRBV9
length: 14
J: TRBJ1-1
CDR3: CASSVGVGVTEAFF
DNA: TGTGCCAGCAGCGTAGGTGTAGGGGTAACTGAAGCTTTCTTT

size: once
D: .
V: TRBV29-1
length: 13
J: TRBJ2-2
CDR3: CSVARHDTGELFF
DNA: TGCAGCGTTGCTCGGCACGACACCGGGGAGCTGTTTTTT

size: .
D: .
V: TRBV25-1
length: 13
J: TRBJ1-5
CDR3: CASSVGDVQPQHF
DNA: TGTGCCAGCAGTGTGGGTGATGTTCAGCCCCAGCATTTT

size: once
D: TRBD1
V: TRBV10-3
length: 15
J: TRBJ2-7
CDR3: CAISETTGGNYEQYF
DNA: TGTGCCATCAGTGAGACGACAGGGGGTAACTACGAGCAGTACTTC

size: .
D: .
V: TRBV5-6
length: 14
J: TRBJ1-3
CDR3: CASSLVAAGNTIYF
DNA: TGTGCCAGCAGCTTGGTTGCGGCTGGAAACACCATATATTTT